This T cell receptor (beta chain) was sequenced in a study of shared clonotypes between healthy human individuals. CDR1 is LNHDA, CDR2 SQIVND, per germline (reference sequence). CDR3 length: 14 residues. V was shortened by 5 bases and J by 5 bases, with 13 bases between the two germline ends. Overall study results and limits: Among non-shared clonotypes, generation probabilities were lower than among those shared by all four donors.

Only in-frame clones appear in the TCRdb table, and some are missing; sequencing was by immunoSEQ multiplex PCR. The sample has under 2,000,000 clones; less than 95% are singletons. A note on this clone: Its antigen is not identified.

Terminally differentiated effector memory CD45RA+ cells were left out of the naive CD8 fraction, which was CD45RO-negative and positively selected for CCR7. The TCR was taken from a man younger than 35 in good health. The sequenced sample consisted of naive CD8+ T cells sorted from blood. V gene TRBV19 combines with J gene TRBJ1-5; TRBD1 might be the D (5 bases). CDR3 amino acids: CASSGAGFYQPQHF. DNA for the CDR3: TGTGCCAGTAGTGGGGCAGGGTTTTATCAGCCCCAGCATTTT.